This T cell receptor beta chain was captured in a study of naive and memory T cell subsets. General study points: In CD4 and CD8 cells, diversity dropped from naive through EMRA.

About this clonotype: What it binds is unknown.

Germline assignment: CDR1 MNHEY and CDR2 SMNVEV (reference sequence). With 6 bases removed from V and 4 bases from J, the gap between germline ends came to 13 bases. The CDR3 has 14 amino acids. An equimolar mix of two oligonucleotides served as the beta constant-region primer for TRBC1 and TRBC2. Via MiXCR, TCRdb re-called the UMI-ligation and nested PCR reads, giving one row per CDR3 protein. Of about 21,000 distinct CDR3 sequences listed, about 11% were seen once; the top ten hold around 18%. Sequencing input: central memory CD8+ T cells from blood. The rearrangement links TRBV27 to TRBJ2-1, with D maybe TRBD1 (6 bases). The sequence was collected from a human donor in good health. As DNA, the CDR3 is TGTGCCAGCAGCGGACTGCAGGGGTACAATGAGCAGTTCTTC. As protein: CASSGLQGYNEQFF.